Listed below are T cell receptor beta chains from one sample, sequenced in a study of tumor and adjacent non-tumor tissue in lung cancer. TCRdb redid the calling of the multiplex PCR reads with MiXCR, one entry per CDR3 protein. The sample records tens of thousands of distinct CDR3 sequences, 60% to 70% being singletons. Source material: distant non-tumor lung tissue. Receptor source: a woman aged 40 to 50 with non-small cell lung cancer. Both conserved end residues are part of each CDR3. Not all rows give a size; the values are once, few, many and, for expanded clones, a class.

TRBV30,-,CAWSVRGAAYEQYF
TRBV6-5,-,CANSRDSRGSSCEQYF
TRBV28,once,CASEDRAGVNALTF
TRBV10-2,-,CVSSSSGIGIGELFF
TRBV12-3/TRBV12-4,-,CASSRQSTWELFF
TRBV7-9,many,CASREGSSGANVLTF
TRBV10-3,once,CATQELSAHEQYF
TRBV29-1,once,CGVLGQGVLGYTF
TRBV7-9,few,CASRRDGTGHYEQYF
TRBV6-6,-,CASSSARGLGGYTF
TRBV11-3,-,CTSSLRTGGRIGTQFF
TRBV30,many,CAWSGEFDSQNYGYTF
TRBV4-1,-,CTSNHAGTANTGELFF
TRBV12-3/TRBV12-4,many,CASNMLSSGNTIYF
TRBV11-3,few,CASSSHPGEYNKQFF
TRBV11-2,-,CASILERHSPLHF
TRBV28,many,CAVGRSETQYF
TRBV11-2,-,CASILEGSYEQYF
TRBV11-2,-,CASSSRIVTSGGLMEQFF
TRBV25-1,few,CASAPLTGGSYNEQFF
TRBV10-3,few,CAISESEGVSRGTDTQYF
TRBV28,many,CASTALGGQEYNEQFF